This TCR beta chain was documented in a study of human T cells and chemical hapten exposure (TCRdb year 2021). Regarding the research as a whole: Libraries were pooled for sequencing, and per-sample TCR yields varied mainly because of small differences in library volumes within the pool. In alopecia patients, the study followed how the peripheral blood TCR repertoire changed in vivo over primary and secondary sensitization to diphenylcyclopropenone (DPC), a hapten.

During library preparation, unique molecular identifiers were attached to individual cDNA molecules so that TCRs could be counted in a quantitative, reproducible way. Both TCR alpha and TCR beta chains were sequenced from each blood RNA sample. For the original study's pipeline: The median number of TCRs per sample was roughly 94,000, ranging from about 20,000 to 700,000. V, J and CDR3 annotation of the TCR reads was performed with the Decombinator software suite. Every sample was subsampled to the same number of TCRs (28,000) for the PS versus PT1 abundance plots. Expanded TCRs were defined as absent before sensitization and observed at least eight times at the 2-week time point. The public sequencing data were trimmed at Q25 with fastp and processed into clonotypes with MiXCR by TCRdb, which kept only in-frame beta chains. One record per CDR3 amino acid sequence lists the most common genes and DNA. The V and J calls reflect TCRdb's pipeline rather than the authors' work. This sample gives 95,000 to 150,000 distinct CDR3 sequences in total; 8.5% to 9% of them show up just once. Approximately 1.5% of the sample rests with the top ten.

Total RNA was isolated from unfractionated whole blood collected in Tempus Blood RNA tubes. A handful of healthy volunteers acted as controls for TCR sequencing and had blood drawn at day 0, 2 weeks and 6 weeks. What the research found in general, with its limitations: After repeated subsampling, the strength of the expansion versus patch-test correlation and the threshold at which it became significant changed. The number of TCRs above 1 in 1000 frequency did not change with DPC sensitization; there was no evidence of global repertoire structure alterations.

The V and J ends are trimmed by 1 base and 2 bases, leaving 9 bases between them. The CDR3 runs 15 residues from the cysteine to the phenylalanine. Only the CDR3 DNA stays, 45 bases, in frame from base 1. The CDR1 and CDR2 encoded by the germline V gene (reference sequence) are DFQATT and SNEGSKA. In regard to this clonotype: Its antigen is still unknown. Base qualities are not provided; no much larger clone lies one nucleotide away.

The sequence came from a human donor in good health. Some clones in this sample may be carry-over from other donors' samples. Donor details come from another sample of the same person, matched by shared clones. The sequence links TRBV20-1 to TRBJ2-6, with the D segment identity uncertain. The sample taken for sequencing was whole blood. The CDR3 reads CSARVDKAGANVLTF. The DNA sequence is TGCAGTGCTAGAGTCGACAAGGCTGGGGCCAACGTCCTGACTTTC.